These 30 T cell receptor beta chains share one sample of origin, sequenced in a study of blood T cell repertoires in COVID-19. Using immunoSEQ multiplex PCR, the repertoire was profiled, and TCRdb retains in-frame clones only, with some absent. The sample holds roughly 250,000 clones, around 85% seen once. The source material was PBMCs or T cells enriched from blood (not recorded which). These receptors originate from a woman in her twenties or thirties who had recovered from COVID-19.

The chain has TRBV28 and TRBJ2-2, with 15 bases lining up with TRBD2. The CDR3 is 16 amino acids. With 7 bases clipped from V and 1 base from J, the junction kept 1 base outside the gene matches. Looked up from germline, CDR1 is MDHEN and CDR2 is SYDVKM. For the CDR3, the DNA is TGTGCCAGCATGGGACTAGCGGGAGGGAACACCGGGGAGCTGTTTTTT. Its translation: CASMGLAGGNTGELFF.

V and J are TRBV28 and TRBJ2-5; possibly TRBD2 for D (5 bases). This CDR3 has 13 amino acids. Between the trimmed V and J ends, which lost 6 bases and 5 bases, there was a span of 13 bases. The V gene's germline CDR1 is MDHEN and CDR2 SYDVKM. CDR3 region: CASSLRRWETQYF. In DNA, the CDR3 is TGTGCCAGCAGCCTAAGGAGGTGGGAGACCCAGTACTTC.

The V and J genes are TRBV27 and TRBJ2-2, with a tentative D call TRBD1 (6 bases). Germline V lookup: CDR1 MNHEY, CDR2 SMNVEV (reference sequence). Trimming shortened V by 9 bases and J by 1 base, and 15 bases separated the two germline ends. The CDR3 length is 15 residues. CDR3 in amino acids: CARGQGQLNTGELFF. The CDR3 nucleotides are TGTGCCAGGGGGCAGGGGCAACTGAACACCGGGGAGCTGTTTTTT.

V and J are TRBV19 and TRBJ2-4; 7 bases are shared with TRBD2. The V and J ends lost 9 bases and 2 bases, in that order; junction bases with no gene match: 10. Germline V CDR1 and CDR2: LNHDA, SQIVND (reference sequence). The CDR3 contains 15 residues. The CDR3 nucleotides are TGTGCCAGCCGCGATATGGGGGGGTCCAAAAACATTCAGTACTTC. Its protein is CASRDMGGSKNIQYF.

This clone was found once. The chain carries TRBV28 and TRBJ2-1; D not resolved. This CDR3 region has 15 residues. From germline, CDR1 is MDHEN and CDR2 SYDVKM. The V and J ends lost 6 bases and 4 bases respectively, with 16 bases between them. In DNA, the CDR3 is TGTGCCAGCAGAAGGCGGCAGAACATATACAATGAGCAGTTCTTC. Encoded protein: CASRRRQNIYNEQFF.

The chain links TRBV5-1 to TRBJ2-3, with D perhaps TRBD2 (6 bases). The germline V gene encodes CDR1 SGHRS and CDR2 YFSETQ. V was clipped by 1 base and J by 0 bases, with 9 bases between them. The CDR3 is 15 amino acids. CDR3 amino acids: CASSLSAGSTDTQYF. DNA for the CDR3: TGCGCCAGCAGCTTGTCGGCGGGGAGCACAGATACGCAGTATTTT. Full variable domain (outside the CDR3, taken from reference TRBV5-1 and TRBJ2-3): KAGVTQTPRYLIKTRGQQVTLSCSPISGHRSVSWYQQTPGQGLQFLFEYFSETQRNKGNFPGRFSGRQFSNSRSEMNVSTLELGDSALYLCASSLSAGSTDTQYFGPGTRLTVL.

The chain joins TRBV7-9 to TRBJ1-2, with D hard to call. Trimming took off 2 bases at V and 5 bases at J, with 6 bases between the two ends. CDR1 and CDR2 (germline): SEHNR, FQNEAQ (reference sequence). CDR3 length: 12 residues. The CDR3 nucleotides read TGTGCCAGCAGCTTAAGACATTATGGCTACACCTTC. Encoded protein: CASSLRHYGYTF.

The chain has TRBV6-4 and TRBJ1-2; TRBD1 agrees at 9 bases. V shed 2 bases, J shed 1 base, and the junction held 11 bases outside the gene matches. Germline V gene sequence: CDR1 MRHNA, CDR2 SNTAGT. The CDR3 sequence is 18 residues long. CDR3 sequence: CASSDLPGQGGSNYGYTF. The CDR3 DNA follows: TGTGCCAGCAGTGACCTCCCGGGACAGGGAGGAAGTAACTATGGCTACACCTTC.

This chain uses TRBV29-1 with TRBJ1-2; D ambiguous. The germline CDR1 and CDR2 sequences are SQVTM and ANQGSEA. V gave up 7 bases and J gave up 1 base, with 7 bases separating them. This CDR3 comprises 11 residues. The CDR3 sequence: CSDRDNYGYTF. The CDR3 DNA reads as TGCAGCGACCGAGATAACTATGGCTACACCTTC.

This clone has only one observation. The rearrangement uses TRBV7-9 and TRBJ1-1; 8 nucleotides agree with TRBD1. Germline loops: CDR1 SEHNR, CDR2 FQNEAQ (reference sequence). The CDR3 consists of 15 residues. V shed 3 bases and J 5 bases; nucleotides not matched to a gene: 8. The CDR3 DNA reads TGTGCCAGCAGCTTTGGACAGGGTATGCGAACTGAAGCTTTCTTT. The encoded protein is CASSFGQGMRTEAFF. Supplemented by reference TRBV7-9 and TRBJ1-1, the full variable domain reads DTGVSQNPRHKITKRGQNVTFRCDPISEHNRLYWYRQTLGQGPEFLTYFQNEAQLEKSRLLSDRFSAERPKGSFSTLEIQRTEQGDSAMYLCASSFGQGMRTEAFFGQGTRLTVV.

V is TRBV27 and J is TRBJ2-3, with TRBD1 identical over 12 bases. The V gene's germline CDR1 is MNHEY and CDR2 SMNVEV (reference sequence). The length of the CDR3 is 14 residues. V was pared by 2 bases and J by 8 bases, with 2 bases of the junction left unmatched. The CDR3 region is CASSLGTGGSTQYF. CDR3 DNA: TGTGCCAGCAGTTTAGGGACAGGGGGCAGTACGCAGTATTTT.

The genes are TRBV28 and TRBJ2-2; 11 nucleotides line up with TRBD2. The V gene end was trimmed by 9 bases and the J gene end by 8 bases; junction bases not matched to a gene: 14. This CDR3 has 16 residues. Germline assignment: CDR1 MDHEN and CDR2 SYDVKM. In nucleotides, the CDR3 is TGTGCCAGTACTCAGCCGGGACTAGCGGCGGTAGGGGAGCTGTTTTTT. Translation gives CASTQPGLAAVGELFF.

This clone showed up just once. The chain uses TRBV4-1 and TRBJ1-2; 10 bases line up with TRBD1. Germline assignment: CDR1 MGHRA and CDR2 YSYEKL. The CDR3 loop spans 17 amino acids. Germline trimming cut 1 base from V and 4 bases from J; bases unmatched to any gene: 9. The CDR3 DNA follows: TGCGCCAGCAGCCAAGCCGGAGGGGGGACAGGGGCCTATGGCTACACCTTC. Protein product: CASSQAGGGTGAYGYTF.

The gene calls are TRBV18 and TRBJ2-2, with TRBD1 matching over 8 bases. V was clipped by 6 bases and J by 4 bases; unmatched bases: 10. Germline V gives CDR1 KGHSH, CDR2 LQKENI. CDR3 length: 16 amino acids. The CDR3 sequence is CASSQRQGRITGELFF. CDR3 DNA: TGTGCCAGCTCCCAAAGACAGGGGAGAATCACCGGGGAGCTGTTTTTT.

The gene calls are TRBV6-5 and TRBJ1-1, with D possibly matching TRBD1 (6 bases). Trimming stripped 6 bases from V and 1 base from J, with 12 bases between. CDR1 MNHEY and CDR2 SVGAGI come from the germline V gene. This CDR3 comprises 14 residues. As DNA, the CDR3 is TGTGCCAGCAGGGATCAAGGGGGGAACACTGAAGCTTTCTTT. It translates to CASRDQGGNTEAFF.

This chain uses TRBV6-5 with TRBJ1-4; the match to TRBD1 covers 8 bases. CDR1 MNHEY and CDR2 SVGAGI come from the germline V gene. This CDR3 has 13 residues. V lost 4 bases to trimming and J lost 8 bases; unmatched junction nucleotides: 3. The CDR3 DNA reads TGTGCCAGCAGTTTCAGGGGGCGGGAAAAACTGTTTTTT. Translation: CASSFRGREKLFF.

This chain links TRBV7-9 with TRBJ2-5; TRBD2 agrees at 8 bases. Germline CDR1 reads SEHNR; CDR2 reads FQNEAQ (reference sequence). The CDR3 runs 18 residues. J gave up 7 bases and V 6 bases, and 22 bases lay outside the gene matches. As DNA, the CDR3 is TGTGCCAGCAGTCCCGAGACGGACACGGGAGGGCCCAGGGGGACCCAGTACTTC. Amino acids: CASSPETDTGGPRGTQYF.

This chain joins TRBV14 and TRBJ1-3, with D maybe TRBD1 (6 bases). The length of the CDR3 is 16 residues. V shed 0 bases and J shed 4 bases, with 13 bases lying between them. In germline, CDR1 is SGHDN, CDR2 FVKESK. The CDR3 spells CASSQEPDSVGNTIYF. DNA of the CDR3: TGTGCCAGCAGCCAAGAACCGGACAGCGTGGGAAACACCATATATTTT.

This chain uses TRBV5-1 with TRBJ2-2; no clear D gene. The CDR3 is 12 amino acids. V dropped 1 base and J dropped 4 bases, with 2 bases sitting between them. Per germline, CDR1 SGHRS and CDR2 YFSETQ. The CDR3 here is CASSLLTGELFF. The CDR3 region has the DNA TGCGCCAGCAGCTTGCTCACCGGGGAGCTGTTTTTT.

This clone has a single count. The V gene is TRBV6-1, the J gene TRBJ1-2, with 8 bases matching TRBD1. CDR1 MNHNS and CDR2 SASEGT come from the germline V gene. This CDR3 has 14 residues. V shed 0 bases, J shed 4 bases, and the junction held 1 base outside the gene matches. The CDR3 nucleotides read TGTGCCAGCAGTGAAGCAGGGACAGGCTATGGCTACACCTTC. This sequence encodes CASSEAGTGYGYTF.

The chain links TRBV7-8 to TRBJ1-1, with D unclear. This CDR3 spans 16 amino acids. Germline CDR1 reads SGHVS; CDR2 reads FQNEAQ. V shed 1 base and J shed 0 bases, with 12 bases lying between them. CDR3 loop: CASSLELGIMNTEAFF. CDR3 DNA sequence: TGTGCCAGCAGCTTAGAACTCGGGATCATGAACACTGAAGCTTTCTTT.

This chain links TRBV18 with TRBJ2-3, with D possibly being TRBD1 (5 bases). The germline V gene has CDR1 KGHSH and CDR2 LQKENI. The CDR3 length is 14 residues. V lost 3 bases and J 2 bases, leaving 9 bases between the germline ends. The CDR3 is CASSPSTDTDTQYF. CDR3 coding DNA: TGTGCCAGCTCACCCTCGACAGACACAGATACGCAGTATTTT.

This sequence joins TRBV11-2 and TRBJ2-3; 10 nucleotides align to TRBD2. V lost 4 bases, J lost 7 bases, and 8 bases stayed unmatched. CDR3 length: 15 amino acids. CDR1 and CDR2 from the germline V gene are SGHAT and FQNNGV. CDR3 residues: CASSSSGRASNTQYF. Here the CDR3 DNA reads TGTGCCAGCAGCTCGAGCGGGAGGGCCTCGAATACGCAGTATTTT.

The chain combines TRBV10-1 with TRBJ2-7; the D gene is possibly TRBD1 (5 bases). The CDR3 sequence is 14 residues long. CDR1 is WNHNN, CDR2 SYGVQD, per germline (reference sequence). Trimming removed 9 bases at V and 1 base at J, with 16 bases between. The CDR3 nucleotides read TGCGCCAGGTCGATGGGGCGCGAGTCCTACGAGCAGTACTTC. Protein: CARSMGRESYEQYF.

This chain uses TRBV15 with TRBJ2-1, with D tentatively TRBD2 (6 bases). The germline V gene has CDR1 LNHNV and CDR2 YYDKDF (reference sequence). V lost 3 bases, J lost 7 bases, and 16 bases lay in between. This CDR3 comprises 15 residues. CDR3 loop: CATSRPRREMNEQFF. CDR3 DNA sequence: TGTGCCACCAGCAGGCCGCGACGGGAGATGAATGAGCAGTTCTTC. The complete variable domain, with remaining parts taken from reference TRBV15 and TRBJ2-1, reads DAMVIQNPRYQVTQFGKPVTLSCSQTLNHNVMYWYQQKSSQAPKLLFHYYDKDFNNEADTPDNFQSRRPNTSFCFLDIRSPGLGDTAMYLCATSRPRREMNEQFFGPGTRLTVL.

The J gene is TRBJ1-1, the V gene TRBV7-9; weak D call: TRBD1 (5 bases). The CDR3 contains 13 residues. Germline V gene data show CDR1 as SEHNR and CDR2 as FQNEAQ (reference sequence). The V end lost 3 bases, the J end lost 6 bases, and 11 bases lay between the germline ends. The CDR3 DNA is TGTGCCAGCAGCTTGACAGCAAGGGCTGAAGCTTTCTTT. It translates to CASSLTARAEAFF.

The chain has TRBV6-5 and TRBJ1-1, with D possibly being TRBD1 (5 bases). Trimming shortened V by 4 bases and J by 8 bases, and 17 bases separated the two germline ends. CDR1 is MNHEY and CDR2 is SVGAGI in the germline V gene. CDR3 size: 14 residues. The CDR3 bases are TGTGCCAGCAGTTTCCTGCGCGGGGCGTCGGAAGCTTTCTTT. This encodes CASSFLRGASEAFF.

The CDR3 nucleotides read TGTGCCAGCAGTGAGACATCCGGGACTAGCGGGGTCGACGAGCAGTACTTC. Protein sequence: CASSETSGTSGVDEQYF. The chain employs TRBV6-1 and TRBJ2-7; TRBD2 aligns across 13 bases. The germline CDR1 and CDR2 sequences are MNHNS and SASEGT. The V and J ends lost 3 bases and 5 bases, in that order; junction bases with no gene match: 10. CDR3 length: 17 amino acids.

The CDR3 coding sequence is TGTGCCAGCAGCTCCCGGGACATGAATTCACCCCTCCACTTT. Translation: CASSSRDMNSPLHF. The rearrangement links TRBV7-8 to TRBJ1-6; a possible D gene is TRBD1 (6 bases). This CDR3 spans 14 amino acids. Germline CDR1 is SGHVS and CDR2 is FQNEAQ. V was clipped by 4 bases and J by 7 bases, with 11 bases between them.

The chain carries TRBV18 and TRBJ1-2; 10 nucleotides agree with TRBD1. The J segment lost 6 bases and the V segment lost 2 bases, leaving 9 bases of the junction unmatched. From germline, CDR1 is KGHSH and CDR2 LQKENI. The CDR3 runs 16 residues. The CDR3 nucleotides are TGTGCCAGCTCACCAGGGAGACAGGGGGCCTCGAATGGCTACACCTTC. This sequence encodes CASSPGRQGASNGYTF.